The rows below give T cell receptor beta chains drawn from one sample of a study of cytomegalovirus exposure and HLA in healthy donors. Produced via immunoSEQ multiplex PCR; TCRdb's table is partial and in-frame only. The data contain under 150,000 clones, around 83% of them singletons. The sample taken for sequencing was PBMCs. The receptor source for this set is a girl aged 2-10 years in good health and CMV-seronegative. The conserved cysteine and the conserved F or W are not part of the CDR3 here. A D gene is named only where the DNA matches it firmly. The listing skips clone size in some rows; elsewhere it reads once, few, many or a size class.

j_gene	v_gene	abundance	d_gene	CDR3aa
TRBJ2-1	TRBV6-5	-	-	ASSYARSSYNEQF
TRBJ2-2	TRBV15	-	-	ATSRDLPPRDGSGELF
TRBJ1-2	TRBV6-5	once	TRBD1	ASSYSGQGASYT
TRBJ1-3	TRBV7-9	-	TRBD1	ASSRTGTASSGNTIY
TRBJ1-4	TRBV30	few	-	AWNSTGPGEKLF
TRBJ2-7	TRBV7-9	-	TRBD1	ASSGRQGAAREQY
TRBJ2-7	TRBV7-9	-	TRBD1	ASSLWGTGGFYEQY
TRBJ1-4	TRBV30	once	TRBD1	AWNTGGAYEKLF
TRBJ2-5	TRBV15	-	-	ATSDRGVGGETQY
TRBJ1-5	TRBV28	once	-	ASSLRQANQPQH
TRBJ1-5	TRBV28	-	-	ASSTRQLANQPQH
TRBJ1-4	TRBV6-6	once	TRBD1	ASSYLRTGNNEKLF
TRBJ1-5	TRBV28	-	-	ASSLGAVNQPQH
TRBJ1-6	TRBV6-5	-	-	ASSFESNSPLH
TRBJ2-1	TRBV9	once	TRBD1	ASSTRTGGANNEQF
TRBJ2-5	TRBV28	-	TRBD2	ASSFWSGRTQETQY
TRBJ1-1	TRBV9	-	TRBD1	ASSVLRDRATEAF
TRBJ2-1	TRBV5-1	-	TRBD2	ASSLEREDLNEQF
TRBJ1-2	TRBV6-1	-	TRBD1	ASGTGVASGGYT
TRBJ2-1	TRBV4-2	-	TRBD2	ASSGSGNHNEQF
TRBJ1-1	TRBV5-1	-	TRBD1	ASSFLRTTGRAF
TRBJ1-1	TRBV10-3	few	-	AISETGLNTEAF
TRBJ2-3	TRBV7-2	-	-	ASSLEGIGGSTDTQY
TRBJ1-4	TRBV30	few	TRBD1	AWSIQGQGAEKLF
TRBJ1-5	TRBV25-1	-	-	ASSGQGSNQPQH
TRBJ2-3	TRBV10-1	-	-	ASSERGSTDTQY
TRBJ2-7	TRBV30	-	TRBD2	AWSVVGGAYEQY
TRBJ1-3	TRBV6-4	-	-	ASRIWEGGLGNTIY
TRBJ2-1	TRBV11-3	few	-	ASSLDPGEQF
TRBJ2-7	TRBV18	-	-	ASSTTFDVSYEQY
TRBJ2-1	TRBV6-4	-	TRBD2	ASSLLAGGPNEQF
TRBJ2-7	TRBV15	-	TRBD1	ATSSIRATGTGSHEQY
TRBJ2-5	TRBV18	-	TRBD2	ASSQNSTSGDQETQY
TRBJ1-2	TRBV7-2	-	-	ASSQALGAKGYT
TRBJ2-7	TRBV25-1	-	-	ASSDGSSYEQY
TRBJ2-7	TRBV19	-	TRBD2	ASSTYSGGRAYEQY
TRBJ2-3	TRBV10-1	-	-	ASGKSQGCTDTQY
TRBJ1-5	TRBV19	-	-	ASSDGGALLNQPQH
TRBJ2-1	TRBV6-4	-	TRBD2	ASSPLAGGLYEQF
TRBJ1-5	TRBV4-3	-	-	ASSHGLGNQPQH
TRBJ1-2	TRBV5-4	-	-	ASSGAEWGGYT
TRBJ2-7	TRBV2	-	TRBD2	ASRENGLGTYEQY
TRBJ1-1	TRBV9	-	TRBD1	ASNRAGGTEAF
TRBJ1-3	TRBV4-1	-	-	ASSQGDNSGNTIY
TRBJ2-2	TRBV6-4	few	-	ASSTDEVGELF
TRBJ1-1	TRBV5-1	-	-	ASSLQGNTEAF
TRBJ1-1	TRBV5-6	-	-	ASSSRGALINTEAF
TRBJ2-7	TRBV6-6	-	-	ASSYSDIRNEQY
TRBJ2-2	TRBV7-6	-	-	ASSLRQPNTGELF